Listed here are 26 T cell receptor beta chains from one sample, sequenced in a study of T cell responses to AZD1222 COVID-19 vaccine. Clones were sequenced by immunoSEQ multiplex PCR, and TCRdb holds only the in-frame ones, with some missing. The sample records 100,000 to 150,000 clones, about nine tenths being singletons. The sequencing here drew on peripheral blood, taken on day 0 of AZD1222 vaccination. All receptors come from an adult in good health.

The chain uses TRBV5-1 and TRBJ1-6; maybe TRBD1 (5 bases). The V end was cut by 0 bases, the J end by 5 bases, with 9 bases between. This CDR3 is built from 15 residues. The V gene's germline CDR1 is SGHRS and CDR2 YFSETQ. The CDR3 protein is CASSLAGVDNSPLHF. CDR3 in DNA: TGCGCCAGCAGCTTGGCGGGGGTAGATAATTCACCCCTCCACTTT.

This clone was recorded once. This chain links TRBV18 with TRBJ2-2; the D is unclear. CDR1 and CDR2 (germline): KGHSH, LQKENI. The CDR3 is 16 amino acids. V was pared by 0 bases and J by 3 bases, with 11 bases between. CDR3 DNA: TGTGCCAGCTCACCACCTGGTTTAGGGTACACCGGGGAGCTGTTTTTT. It encodes CASSPPGLGYTGELFF.

The chain uses TRBV7-6 and TRBJ1-1; 7 bases fit TRBD1. The V gene's germline CDR1 is SGHVS and CDR2 FNYEAQ. The CDR3 has 14 residues. Trimming removed 1 base from V and 2 bases from J; junction bases left unmatched: 1. This chain's CDR3 is CASSLGQGNTEAFF. The DNA of the CDR3 is TGTGCCAGCAGCTTAGGACAGGGCAACACTGAAGCTTTCTTT.

This chain uses TRBV20-1 with TRBJ2-2, with 11 bases that match TRBD2. CDR3 length: 18 residues. After removal of 3 bases from V and 5 bases from J, the junction contained 14 bases not matched to a gene. Germline V lookup: CDR1 DFQATT, CDR2 SNEGSKA (reference sequence). The DNA of the CDR3 is TGCAGTGCTAGTATCACTAGCGGGAGAGTAATTGGGACCGGGGAGCTGTTTTTT. This sequence encodes CSASITSGRVIGTGELFF.

This chain joins TRBV10-3 and TRBJ2-2, with a tentative D call TRBD1 (6 bases). The CDR3 runs to 12 residues. Trimming removed 4 bases from V and 16 bases from J, with 16 bases in between. Germline V lookup: CDR1 ENHRY, CDR2 SYGVKD. In nucleotides, the CDR3 is TGTGCCATCAGTGGTGCCGGGACACCGCCGTTTTTT. Its protein is CAISGAGTPPFF.

CDR3 region: CASSPRTSGSPGVYF. The CDR3 nucleotides read TGTGCCAGCAGCCCACGGACTAGCGGGAGCCCCGGAGTTTACTTC. The chain is built from TRBV11-2 and TRBJ2-7; the match to TRBD2 covers 13 bases. V lost 5 bases to trimming and J lost 13 bases; unmatched junction nucleotides: 14. This CDR3 has 15 residues. Germline CDR1 is SGHAT and CDR2 is FQNNGV.

The chain combines TRBV7-9 with TRBJ1-5; 7 positions agree with TRBD1. This CDR3 contains 14 residues. V dropped 6 bases and J dropped 6; count of bases not matched to a gene: 8. Germline V CDR1 and CDR2: SEHNR, FQNEAQ (reference sequence). The DNA of the CDR3 is TGTGCCAGCAGTTTGACAGGGCTCAGTCAGCCCCAGCATTTT. It translates to CASSLTGLSQPQHF. The entire variable domain, with the rest obtained from reference TRBV7-9 and TRBJ1-5, is as follows: DTGVSQNPRHKITKRGQNVTFRCDPISEHNRLYWYRQTLGQGPEFLTYFQNEAQLEKSRLLSDRFSAERPKGSFSTLEIQRTEQGDSAMYLCASSLTGLSQPQHFGDGTRLSIL.

V usage is TRBV5-4 and J usage is TRBJ1-4; possible D gene TRBD1, 5 bases. This CDR3 region has 13 residues. Trimming removed 2 bases from V and 7 bases from J, with 9 bases in between. Germline loops: CDR1 SGHNT, CDR2 YYREEE (reference sequence). The CDR3 DNA follows: TGTGCCAGCAGCTTCGGGGGTTTTGAAAAACTGTTTTTT. It is translated as CASSFGGFEKLFF.

This clone was found once. In the same sample, other DNA sequences code for this CDR3. The V and J genes are TRBV2 and TRBJ2-2; D not resolved. The CDR3 consists of 13 residues. V was shortened by 6 bases and J by 2 bases, with 7 bases between the two germline ends. The germline V gene has CDR1 SNHLY and CDR2 FYNNEI. CDR3 in amino acids: CASSADNTGELFF. The CDR3 region has the DNA TGTGCCAGCAGCGCAGATAACACCGGGGAGCTGTTTTTT.

This sequence joins TRBV7-6 and TRBJ2-5; TRBD1 or TRBD2 may be the D gene (6 bases each). Germline V gives CDR1 SGHVS, CDR2 FNYEAQ. CDR3 length equals 15 residues. Trimming removed 5 bases from V and 5 bases from J, with 18 bases in between. CDR3: CASSINSGGQETQYF. CDR3 coding DNA: TGTGCCAGCAGCATCAACTCCGGGGGCCAGGAGACCCAGTACTTC.

This sequence joins TRBV2 and TRBJ2-7, with 8 bases that match TRBD1. Losses at the gene ends were 6 bases for V and 7 bases for J; bases not matched to a gene: 8. In germline, CDR1 is SNHLY, CDR2 FYNNEI. This CDR3 comprises 13 residues. As DNA, the CDR3 is TGTGCCAGCAGGGCAACAGGGGGACGGGAGCAGTACTTC. As protein: CASRATGGREQYF.

The chain uses TRBV30 and TRBJ2-1; 7 bases are a match to TRBD2. Trimming cost V 1 base and J 0 bases; bases outside gene matches: 3. Looked up from germline, CDR1 is GTSNPN and CDR2 is SVGIG (reference sequence). The CDR3 runs to 15 residues. This CDR3 reads CAWSEGGSSYNEQFF. The DNA for the CDR3 is TGTGCCTGGAGTGAAGGCGGGAGCTCCTACAATGAGCAGTTCTTC. Full variable domain (outside the CDR3, taken from reference TRBV30 and TRBJ2-1): SQTIHQWPATLVQPVGSPLSLECTVEGTSNPNLYWYRQAAGRGLQLLFYSVGIGQISSEVPQNLSASRPQDRQFILSSKKLLLSDSGFYLCAWSEGGSSYNEQFFGPGTRLTVL.

The chain recombines TRBV7-8 with TRBJ1-1, with unresolved D. The CDR3 has 16 residues. Trimming pared 5 bases from V and 4 bases from J, leaving 20 bases between. The germline V gene has CDR1 SGHVS and CDR2 FQNEAQ. The CDR3 reads CASSNPGGGHGTEAFF. The CDR3 region has the DNA TGTGCCAGCAGCAATCCGGGAGGAGGGCATGGCACTGAAGCTTTCTTT.

This clone was found once. The chain is built from TRBV28 and TRBJ1-1; TRBD1 agrees at 7 bases. This CDR3 region has 15 residues. Germline V lookup: CDR1 MDHEN, CDR2 SYDVKM. V lost 3 bases, J lost 1 base, and 5 bases stayed unmatched. The CDR3 sequence is CASSFYGQANTEAFF. In nucleotides, the CDR3 is TGTGCCAGCAGTTTCTATGGACAGGCGAACACTGAAGCTTTCTTT.

V usage is TRBV5-1 and J usage is TRBJ1-1, with D hard to call. V was shortened by 4 bases and J by 4 bases, with 14 bases between the two germline ends. The CDR3 covers 14 residues. In germline, CDR1 is SGHRS, CDR2 YFSETQ. The CDR3 nucleotides are TGCGCCAGCAGCCCCGTGAAGGGATCCACTGAAGCTTTCTTT. It specifies CASSPVKGSTEAFF.

The chain uses TRBV7-2 and TRBJ2-7; 7 positions agree with TRBD1. V lost 2 bases to trimming and J lost 5 bases; unmatched junction nucleotides: 3. Germline CDR1 and CDR2: SGHTA and FQGNSA. The CDR3 is made up of 13 amino acids. CDR3 residues: CASSLRGRHEQYF. CDR3 nucleotide sequence: TGTGCCAGCAGCTTAAGGGGGCGCCACGAGCAGTACTTC.

This chain uses TRBV19 with TRBJ2-3, with unresolved D. CDR1 and CDR2 from the germline V gene are LNHDA and SQIVND (reference sequence). V was pared by 6 bases and J by 2 bases, with 3 bases between. This CDR3 region has 11 residues. CDR3 loop: CASRITDTQYF. CDR3 sequence (DNA): TGTGCCAGTAGGATCACAGATACGCAGTATTTT.

The J gene is TRBJ2-7, the V gene TRBV15, with 8 positions matching TRBD1. V gave up 6 bases and J gave up 6 bases; unmatched junction bases: 10. This CDR3 contains 14 residues. CDR1 LNHNV and CDR2 YYDKDF come from the germline V gene (reference sequence). In DNA form, the CDR3 reads TGTGCCACCAGTCACGGACAGGGTGGTGCCGAGCAGTACTTC. It encodes CATSHGQGGAEQYF.

The rearrangement uses TRBV24-1 and TRBJ2-5; the match to TRBD1 covers 7 bases. J gave up 1 base and V 3 bases, and 4 bases lay outside the gene matches. Germline V lookup: CDR1 KGHDR, CDR2 SFDVKD. This CDR3 has 15 amino acids. CDR3 DNA: TGTGCCACCAGTGATCCTACAGGGGTCCAAGAGACCCAGTACTTC. Protein sequence: CATSDPTGVQETQYF.

This clone was seen a single time. The chain links TRBV18 to TRBJ2-1; 7 bases line up with TRBD2. This CDR3 has 16 amino acids. CDR1 and CDR2 from the germline V gene are KGHSH and LQKENI. With V trimmed by 0 bases and J by 1 base, 3 bases remained unmatched. DNA for the CDR3: TGTGCCAGCTCACCACCTAGCGGGTTATCCTACAATGAGCAGTTCTTC. Translation: CASSPPSGLSYNEQFF.

This sequence joins TRBV13 and TRBJ2-3, with D possibly called TRBD1 or TRBD2 (7 bases each). CDR3 length: 15 amino acids. V dropped 4 bases and J dropped 5 bases, with 16 bases sitting between them. The germline V gene has CDR1 PRHDT and CDR2 FYEKMQ (reference sequence). For the CDR3, the DNA is TGTGCCAGCAGCTCAGGGGGGAGGGCCGTAGATACGCAGTATTTT. Encoded protein: CASSSGGRAVDTQYF.

This clone was recorded once. J is TRBJ2-1 and V is TRBV5-1, with D unresolved. V dropped 0 bases and J dropped 5 bases, with 12 bases sitting between them. This CDR3 comprises 15 residues. The germline V gene has CDR1 SGHRS and CDR2 YFSETQ. CDR3 region: CASSLDPPVDNEQFF. DNA for the CDR3: TGCGCCAGCAGCTTGGACCCCCCAGTCGACAATGAGCAGTTCTTC.

This clone was recorded once. The chain recombines TRBV30 with TRBJ2-1, with TRBD1 identical over 8 bases. This CDR3 is 12 amino acids long. Germline values: CDR1 GTSNPN, CDR2 SVGIG (reference sequence). The junction had 4 bases not matched to a gene; V was cut back by 2 bases and J by 10 bases. The DNA of the CDR3 is TGTGCCTGGAGTCAGGGGGCCATCGAGCAGTTCTTC. Translated: CAWSQGAIEQFF.

The chain recombines TRBV20-1 with TRBJ2-3; D not resolved. Germline CDR1 is DFQATT and CDR2 is SNEGSKA (reference sequence). With 3 bases removed from V and 3 bases from J, the gap between germline ends came to 10 bases. The CDR3 extends over 13 amino acids. CDR3 sequence reads: CSASPSGTDTQYF. The CDR3, as DNA: TGCAGTGCTAGTCCCTCCGGGACAGATACGCAGTATTTT.

This rearrangement joins TRBV28 to TRBJ2-7, with D possibly called TRBD1 or TRBD2 (5 bases each). The CDR3 sequence is 15 residues long. CDR1 and CDR2 (germline): MDHEN, SYDVKM. V was pared by 5 bases and J by 3 bases, with 17 bases between. The CDR3 DNA reads TGTGCCAGCAGTCTACCCGGGACGCAACTCTACGAGCAGTACTTC. It codes for CASSLPGTQLYEQYF.

The chain couples TRBV5-1 to TRBJ1-5; unclear D gene. The CDR3 spans 15 residues. The germline V and J ends were trimmed by 2 bases and 0 bases, with 9 bases remaining between them. CDR1 is SGHRS, CDR2 YFSETQ, per germline. The CDR3 protein is CASSFEGYSNQPQHF. The CDR3 DNA is TGCGCCAGCAGCTTTGAAGGCTATAGCAATCAGCCCCAGCATTTT.